This is a list of T cell receptor beta chains from one sample in a study of T cell repertoires in cytomegalovirus infection. From the reads, TCRdb called clonotypes with MiXCR, one entry per CDR3 protein. Among 600,000 to 800,000 distinct CDR3 sequences, approximately 24% were seen once, and the ten largest hold roughly 8%. The sequencing input was CD8+ T cells from PBMCs. These receptors were obtained from a human donor in good health (CMV status not recorded). Some clones in this sample may be carry-over from other donors' samples. Both conserved end residues are part of each CDR3. The D gene is left open where the match is weak. Clone size appears in some rows only: once, few, many, or a class for an expanded clone.

j_call cdr3_length clone_size v_call d_call cdr3_aa cdr3_nt
TRBJ2-5 14 few TRBV7-9 NA CASSLAVSGEAQYF TGTGCCAGCAGCTTAGCAGTCAGTGGAGAGGCCCAGTACTTC
TRBJ1-1 12 few TRBV5-1 NA CGSRDQNAEAFF TGCGGGAGCAGAGACCAAAACGCTGAAGCTTTCTTT
TRBJ2-3 13 NA TRBV28 TRBD1 CASSRQGADTQYF TGTGCCAGCAGCCGACAGGGAGCAGATACGCAGTATTTT
TRBJ2-3 15 NA TRBV14 TRBD2 CANSLAGGLGDTQYF TGTGCCAACAGCCTAGCGGGGGGCCTAGGAGATACGCAGTATTTT
TRBJ2-1 16 NA TRBV7-2 TRBD1 CVSSFFTGTGEGEQFF TGTGTCAGCAGCTTCTTCACCGGGACAGGGGAGGGTGAGCAGTTCTTC
TRBJ2-3 16 once TRBV12-3/TRBV12-4 TRBD1 CASSPKQGAGTDTQYF TGTGCCAGCAGTCCTAAACAGGGGGCCGGCACAGATACGCAGTATTTT
TRBJ1-2 11 few TRBV29-1 NA CSVAELGGYTF TGCAGCGTTGCCGAGCTAGGTGGCTACACCTTC
TRBJ2-1 10 NA TRBV29-1 NA CSVVWNEQFF TGCAGCGTTGTTTGGAATGAGCAGTTCTTC
TRBJ2-5 17 many TRBV7-2 TRBD2 CASSLRRGGALQETQYF TGTGCCAGCAGCTTACGACGCGGGGGGGCCTTGCAAGAGACCCAGTACTTC
TRBJ1-1 13 few TRBV2 TRBD1 CANKGTGVVEAFF TGTGCCAACAAAGGGACAGGTGTCGTGGAAGCTTTCTTT
TRBJ1-3 16 many TRBV12-3/TRBV12-4 NA CASRQPTGSSGNTIYF TGTGCCAGCAGGCAACCGACAGGATCTTCTGGAAACACCATATATTTT
TRBJ1-1 18 many TRBV28 TRBD1 CASSFIGGGRGKWAEAFF TGTGCCAGCAGTTTTATTGGTGGCGGCAGGGGGAAGTGGGCTGAAGCTTTCTTT
TRBJ2-2 11 NA TRBV20-1 NA CSANEGGELFF TGCAGTGCTAATGAGGGGGGGGAGCTGTTTTTT
TRBJ1-1 13 many TRBV7-2 NA CASSHDPGPEAFF TGTGCCAGCAGCCATGACCCGGGGCCTGAAGCTTTCTTT
TRBJ1-5 14 few TRBV6-2/TRBV6-3 NA CASSLGADSAAQHF TGTGCCAGCAGTTTGGGAGCCGATTCGGCGGCCCAGCATTTT
TRBJ1-1 14 few TRBV19 NA CASSVPGSHTEAFF TGTGCCAGTAGCGTCCCGGGGAGTCACACTGAAGCTTTCTTT
TRBJ2-6 14 few TRBV28 NA CASSRNSGANVLTF TGTGCCAGCAGTAGGAACTCTGGGGCCAACGTCCTGACTTTC
TRBJ1-6 17 many TRBV4-1 NA CASSQDSGEVRNSPLHF TGCGCCAGCAGCCAAGATTCGGGAGAGGTTCGGAATTCACCCCTCCACTTT
TRBJ2-5 15 few TRBV28 TRBD2 CASSFTSGGPETQYF TGTGCCAGCAGTTTCACTAGCGGGGGACCAGAGACCCAGTACTTC
TRBJ2-7 14 NA TRBV5-1 TRBD2 CASSLLAGGYEQYF TGCGCCAGCAGCCTGTTAGCGGGGGGCTACGAGCAGTACTTC
TRBJ1-1 15 many TRBV6-5 NA CASSYSKGVNTEAFF TGTGCCAGCAGTTACTCGAAGGGAGTAAACACTGAAGCTTTCTTT
TRBJ2-2 13 NA TRBV12-3/TRBV12-4 NA CASLLLGTGELFF TGTGCCAGCCTACTACTTGGGACCGGGGAGCTGTTTTTT
TRBJ2-2 12 NA TRBV7-9 NA CASSFRDGELFF TGTGCCAGCAGCTTCCGGGACGGGGAGCTGTTTTTT
TRBJ1-1 16 few TRBV6-5 TRBD1 CASSYNRDRVRAEAFF TGTGCCAGCAGTTACAATAGAGACAGGGTCAGGGCTGAAGCTTTCTTT
TRBJ2-7 16 few TRBV7-9 NA CASSPGGAHPSYEQYF TGTGCCAGCAGCCCAGGGGGGGCACACCCCTCCTACGAGCAGTACTTC
TRBJ2-1 15 few TRBV9 TRBD1 CASSGGQGSYNEQFF TGTGCCAGCAGCGGGGGACAGGGATCCTACAATGAGCAGTTCTTC
TRBJ2-1 16 many TRBV11-2 NA CASSLGAILSYNEQFF TGTGCCAGCAGCTTAGGGGCTATCCTGAGCTACAATGAGCAGTTCTTC
TRBJ2-3 15 few TRBV24-1 TRBD1 CATSDPGTAFDTQYF TGTGCCACCAGCGATCCCGGGACAGCTTTTGATACGCAGTATTTT